This TCR beta chain was found in a study of post-analysis software for immune sequencing data. Study-level results: Controls significantly exceeded multiple sclerosis patients in normalized Chao1 diversity. There were roughly five TRBV segments more frequent in patients than controls, and TRBV5-6, TRBV5-1 and TRBV20-1 were among them.

Every TCR beta cDNA library bore unique molecular identifiers. TCRdb independently ran MiXCR on the PCR reads; one entry per CDR3 protein. Among roughly 800,000 distinct CDR3 sequences listed, roughly 50% were seen once. This clonotype was recorded a few times. What it recognizes is unknown. Deletions cut 6 bases from V and 0 bases from J, with 7 bases between. CDR1 is MGHDK, CDR2 SYGVNS, per germline. The CDR3 runs to 13 residues. The chain employs TRBV25-1 and TRBJ2-3; no reliable D call. This sequence originates from a girl aged 5-17 years with multiple sclerosis. Specimen: blood. CDR3 sequence: CASRRPSTDTQYF. For the CDR3, the DNA is TGTGCCAGCAGGCGCCCTAGCACAGATACGCAGTATTTT.